The present T cell receptor beta chain was sequenced within a study of blood T cell repertoires in COVID-19. Overall study context: Both acute and convalescent COVID-19 samples were obtained from the United States, Italy and Spain.

As processed by the authors: It was from reference gene primer amplification that nucleated cell counts were estimated. TCRdb's table, derived via immunoSEQ multiplex PCR, lists solely in-frame clones and lacks some. For V, J and clone size, that table is used; D and trimming come from the DNA. Here the sample spans over 100,000 clones, roughly nine tenths being singletons. Per germline, CDR1 LNHDA and CDR2 SQIVND (reference sequence). CDR3 length equals 15 residues. V dropped 5 bases and J dropped 4; count of bases not matched to a gene: 7. The source of this sequence is a man in his forties with acute or convalescent COVID-19. The source material was peripheral blood. The chain has TRBV19 and TRBJ1-1; 10 bases are a match to TRBD1. CDR3 DNA: TGTGCCAGTAGTCCTCGGACAGGGGGGGTCACTGAAGCTTTCTTT. Its translation: CASSPRTGGVTEAFF.